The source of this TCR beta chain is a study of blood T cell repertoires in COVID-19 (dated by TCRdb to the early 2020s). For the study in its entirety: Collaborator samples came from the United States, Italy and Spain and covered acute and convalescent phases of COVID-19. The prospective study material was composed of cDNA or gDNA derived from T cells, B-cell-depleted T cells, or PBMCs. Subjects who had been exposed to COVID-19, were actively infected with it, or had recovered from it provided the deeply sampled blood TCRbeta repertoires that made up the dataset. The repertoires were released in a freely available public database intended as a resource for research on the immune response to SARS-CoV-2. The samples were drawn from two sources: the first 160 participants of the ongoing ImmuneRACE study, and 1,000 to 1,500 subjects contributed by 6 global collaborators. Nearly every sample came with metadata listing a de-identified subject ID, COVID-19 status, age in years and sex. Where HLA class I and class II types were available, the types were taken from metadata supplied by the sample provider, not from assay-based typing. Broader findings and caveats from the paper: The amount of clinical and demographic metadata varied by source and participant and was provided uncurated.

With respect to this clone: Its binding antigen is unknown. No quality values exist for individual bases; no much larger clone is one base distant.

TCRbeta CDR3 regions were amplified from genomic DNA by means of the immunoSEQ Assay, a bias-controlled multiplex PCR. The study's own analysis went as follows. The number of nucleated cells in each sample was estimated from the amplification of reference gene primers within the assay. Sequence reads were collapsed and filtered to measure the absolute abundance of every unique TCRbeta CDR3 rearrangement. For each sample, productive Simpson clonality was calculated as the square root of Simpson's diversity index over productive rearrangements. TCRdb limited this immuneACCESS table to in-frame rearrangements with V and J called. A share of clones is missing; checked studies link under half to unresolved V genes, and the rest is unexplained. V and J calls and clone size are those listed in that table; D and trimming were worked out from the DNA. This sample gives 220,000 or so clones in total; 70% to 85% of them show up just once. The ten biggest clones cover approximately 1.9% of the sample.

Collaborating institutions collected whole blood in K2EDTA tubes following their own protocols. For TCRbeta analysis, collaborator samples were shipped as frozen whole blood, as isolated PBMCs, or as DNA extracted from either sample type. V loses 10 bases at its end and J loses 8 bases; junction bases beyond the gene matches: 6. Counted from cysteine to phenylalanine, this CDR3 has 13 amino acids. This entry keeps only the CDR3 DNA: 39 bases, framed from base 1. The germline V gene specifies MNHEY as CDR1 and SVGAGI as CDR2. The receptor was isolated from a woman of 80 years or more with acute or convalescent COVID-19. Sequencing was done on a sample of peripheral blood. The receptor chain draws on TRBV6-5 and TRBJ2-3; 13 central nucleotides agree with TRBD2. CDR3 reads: CATGLAGVRTQYF. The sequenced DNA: TGTGCCACCGGACTAGCGGGAGTTCGTACGCAGTATTTT.